The present T cell receptor beta chain was sequenced within a study of T-cell memory formation after mild COVID-19. Turning to the study itself: Most TCR clusters belonged to a single donor.

From the 5' RACE reads, TCRdb called clonotypes with MiXCR, one entry per CDR3 protein. The table records under 550,000 distinct CDR3 sequences, about a sixth of them present only once. The sample taken for sequencing was PBMCs or a T cell subset sorted from them (not recorded which). The TCR originated in a man aged 18 to 30 who had mild COVID-19 (a few samples of this study predate the infection). Cell type and time point are not known.

The DNA of the CDR3 is TGTGCCAGCAGCCCGAGTTTCGCGAGGGACACCATATATTTT. Translating it yields CASSPSFARDTIYF. The V call is TRBV9, the J call TRBJ1-3, with D uncertain. CDR1 is SGDLS, CDR2 YYNGEE, per germline. CDR3 length equals 14 residues. The V and J ends lost 4 bases and 8 bases respectively, with 16 bases between them.